The T cell receptor beta chain under discussion was sequenced for a study of blood T cell repertoires in COVID-19. For the study at large: The origin of the acute and convalescent COVID-19 samples was the United States, Italy and Spain. The analysed material was cDNA or gDNA that came from T cells, B-cell-depleted T cells, or PBMCs.

The CDR3 length is 15 residues. Trimming at V came to 3 bases and at J to 5 bases, leaving 10 bases not matched to a gene. Germline V lookup: CDR1 DFQATT, CDR2 SNEGSKA (reference sequence). Authors' methods: Amplification of reference gene primers was used by the study to estimate nucleated cell counts. Using immunoSEQ multiplex PCR, the repertoire was profiled, and TCRdb retains in-frame clones only, with some absent. The V and J calls and clone size were taken over from that table, and D and trimming were inferred from the DNA. The table includes tens of thousands of clones, 65% to 80% detected once.

The sequence was collected from a man older than 75 with acute or convalescent COVID-19. Sequenced sample: peripheral blood. The chain links TRBV20-1 to TRBJ2-1, with 7 nucleotides matching TRBD1. The CDR3 coding sequence is TGCAGTGCTAGTTCCGTGACAGGGTCCCACAATGAGCAGTTCTTC. Its protein product is CSASSVTGSHNEQFF.